These 26 T cell receptor beta chains originate from one sample sequenced in a study of T cell repertoires in cytomegalovirus infection. MiXCR, run by TCRdb on the reads, gives a single entry per CDR3 protein. Found here are roughly 180,000 distinct CDR3 sequences, about 20% of them singletons; the top ten hold roughly 25%. These TCRs' antigens remain unknown. The sequencing here drew on CD8+ T cells from cultured PBMCs, taken from culture after CMV antigen stimulation. The receptors stem from a human donor in good health (CMV status not recorded). Some clones in this sample may be carry-over from other donors' samples.

The chain couples TRBV4-1 to TRBJ2-7; D is uncertain. Germline V lookup: CDR1 MGHRA, CDR2 YSYEKL. Trimming removed 1 base from V and 7 bases from J, with 11 bases in between. The CDR3 is made up of 13 amino acids. CDR3 loop: CASSQGEVVEQYF. CDR3 bases: TGCGCCAGCAGCCAAGGCGAAGTGGTTGAGCAGTACTTC.

The chain has TRBV6-6 and TRBJ1-5, with TRBD1 matching over 10 bases. CDR3 length: 16 residues. The germline V gene has CDR1 MNHNY and CDR2 SVGAGI (reference sequence). V gave up 11 bases and J gave up 1 base; unmatched junction bases: 11. CDR3 sequence reads: CARRVTGGRSNQPQHF. The CDR3 nucleotides read TGTGCCCGCCGCGTGACAGGGGGCAGGAGCAATCAGCCCCAGCATTTT.

The rearrangement uses TRBV7-8 and TRBJ1-2; maybe TRBD1 (5 bases). The CDR3 has 17 residues. V dropped 3 bases and J dropped 4 bases, with 21 bases sitting between them. CDR1 and CDR2 (germline): SGHVS, FQNEAQ. CDR3 sequence reads: CASSFRRSWGSVYGYTF. The CDR3 DNA is TGTGCCAGCAGCTTTCGTCGATCGTGGGGGAGTGTCTATGGCTACACCTTC.

This clonotype has just one count. This chain joins TRBV7-2 and TRBJ2-7; TRBD2 might be the D (6 bases). CDR1 SGHTA and CDR2 FQGNSA come from the germline V gene. The CDR3 extends over 13 amino acids. The V end was cut by 3 bases, the J end by 3 bases, with 9 bases between. CDR3 protein: CASSFGSYYEQYF. The DNA of the CDR3 is TGTGCCAGCAGCTTCGGGAGCTACTACGAGCAGTACTTC.

This CDR3 reads CASSLSAERETQYF. CDR3 in DNA: TGTGCCAGCAGCTTATCAGCGGAGCGAGAGACCCAGTACTTC. The chain links TRBV7-6 to TRBJ2-5; TRBD2 is a possible D gene (5 bases). Trimming took 2 bases from V and 4 from J, leaving 11 bases between them. The germline gives CDR1 SGHVS, CDR2 FNYEAQ. CDR3 length: 14 residues.

The chain couples TRBV20-1 to TRBJ2-3; TRBD2 agrees at 7 bases. V lost 6 bases to trimming and J lost 0 bases; unmatched junction nucleotides: 6. CDR1 is DFQATT, CDR2 SNEGSKA, per germline (reference sequence). The CDR3 has 14 amino acids. CDR3 nucleotide sequence: TGCAGTGCGGAATGGGAGGGTAGCACAGATACGCAGTATTTT. Translated: CSAEWEGSTDTQYF.

This clonotype was detected a few times. This chain connects TRBV7-9 to TRBJ1-5; 7 nucleotides match TRBD1. The CDR3 spans 14 residues. V shed 3 bases and J 7 bases; nucleotides not matched to a gene: 6. CDR1 and CDR2 from the germline V gene are SEHNR and FQNEAQ (reference sequence). The CDR3 bases are TGTGCCAGCAGCTTCGAGGGGGCAGGGCAGCCCCAGCATTTT. This codes for CASSFEGAGQPQHF.

This chain uses TRBV7-9 with TRBJ1-5, with 8 bases fitting TRBD1. The CDR3 spans 15 residues. The V gene's germline CDR1 is SEHNR and CDR2 FQNEAQ (reference sequence). Trimming took 5 bases from V and 4 from J; bases not matched to a gene: 7. CDR3 sequence: CASSPDGQGNQPQHF. The CDR3 DNA follows: TGTGCCAGCAGCCCGGATGGACAGGGAAATCAGCCCCAGCATTTT.

This CDR3 reads CASSSPAGGSNNEQFF. The DNA for the CDR3 is TGTGCCAGCAGCTCACCAGCGGGGGGGAGTAACAATGAGCAGTTCTTC. The chain is built from TRBV7-6 and TRBJ2-1; 10 bases agree with TRBD2. With V trimmed by 4 bases and J by 5 bases, 8 bases remained unmatched. Germline V gene sequence: CDR1 SGHVS, CDR2 FNYEAQ. There are 16 residues in the CDR3. The whole variable domain, filled in from reference TRBV7-6 and TRBJ2-1, reads GAGVSQSPRYKVTKRGQDVALRCDPISGHVSLYWYRQALGQGPEFLTYFNYEAQQDKSGLPNDRFSAERPEGSISTLTIQRTEQRDSAMYRCASSSPAGGSNNEQFFGPGTRLTVL.

This clonotype appeared a few times. The genes are TRBV7-6 and TRBJ1-1, with a possible D match to TRBD1 (5 bases). The CDR3 consists of 16 residues. Deletions cut 6 bases from V and 0 bases from J, with 17 bases between. Germline CDR1 SGHVS, CDR2 FNYEAQ. CDR3 protein: CASRSQGFDMNTEAFF. The CDR3 DNA sequence: TGTGCCAGCAGATCTCAGGGTTTTGACATGAACACTGAAGCTTTCTTT.

This clonotype was detected ten times or more. The chain employs TRBV18 and TRBJ1-2; unclear D gene. With 0 bases removed from V and 4 bases from J, the gap between germline ends came to 9 bases. In germline, CDR1 is KGHSH, CDR2 LQKENI. There are 14 residues in the CDR3. The CDR3 reads CASSPPTESYGYTF. In DNA, the CDR3 is TGTGCCAGCTCACCACCGACGGAAAGCTATGGCTACACCTTC.

This chain links TRBV12-3 or TRBV12-4 with TRBJ2-5; possibly TRBD1 or TRBD2 for D (5 bases each). This CDR3 spans 15 amino acids. V lost 2 bases and J 5 bases, leaving 15 bases between the germline ends. For the CDR3, the DNA is TGTGCCAGCAGTTTACCCGATGGGGGTCGGGAGACCCAGTACTTC. Amino acid sequence: CASSLPDGGRETQYF.

The chain uses TRBV27 and TRBJ1-1, with D possibly TRBD1 on 6 matching bases. The germline V gene encodes CDR1 MNHEY and CDR2 SMNVEV (reference sequence). This CDR3 is built from 13 residues. V dropped 7 bases and J dropped 5 bases, with 14 bases sitting between them. CDR3 sequence reads: CASISTGRTEAFF. Here the CDR3 DNA reads TGTGCCAGCATTTCAACAGGGCGGACTGAAGCTTTCTTT.

This clonotype was detected a few times. J is TRBJ2-7 and V is TRBV18, with D possibly TRBD1 on 7 matching bases. Trimming removed 2 bases at V and 1 base at J, with 12 bases between. Per germline, CDR1 KGHSH and CDR2 LQKENI. The CDR3 length is 15 residues. Written as DNA, the CDR3 is TGTGCCAGCTCACCAAAGACAGGGAGGTCCTACGAGCAGTACTTC. Translating gives CASSPKTGRSYEQYF.

This clonotype has more than one count but fewer than ten. The genes are TRBV9 and TRBJ2-3, with D perhaps TRBD1 or TRBD2 (6 bases each). The ends were cut back, 0 bases at V and 0 bases at J, with 8 bases in the middle. Germline V gene sequence: CDR1 SGDLS, CDR2 YYNGEE. This CDR3 contains 15 residues. CDR3: CASSVAGASTDTQYF. The CDR3 DNA follows: TGTGCCAGCAGCGTAGCGGGGGCAAGCACAGATACGCAGTATTTT. Full variable domain (remainder filled in from reference TRBV9 and TRBJ2-3): DSGVTQTPKHLITATGQRVTLRCSPRSGDLSVYWYQQSLDQGLQFLIQYYNGEERAKGNILERFSAQQFPDLHSELNLSSLELGDSALYFCASSVAGASTDTQYFGPGTRLTVL.

This clonotype was found once. The chain links TRBV25-1 to TRBJ1-6; 7 bases fit TRBD1. CDR1 and CDR2 from the germline V gene are MGHDK and SYGVNS. This CDR3 is 16 amino acids long. The J segment lost 8 bases and the V segment lost 6 bases, leaving 13 bases of the junction unmatched. The CDR3 region is CASRSEGTAIDSPLHF. The CDR3 region has the DNA TGTGCCAGCAGATCGGAGGGGACAGCTATCGATTCACCCCTCCACTTT.

This clonotype was found a few times. The rearrangement joins TRBV9 to TRBJ2-3, with no clear D. V gave up 0 bases and J gave up 3 bases, with 5 bases separating them. The CDR3 runs 13 residues. CDR1 is SGDLS, CDR2 YYNGEE, per germline. The CDR3 is CASSVAITDTQYF. As DNA, the CDR3 is TGTGCCAGCAGCGTAGCTATTACAGATACGCAGTATTTT.

V and J are TRBV15 and TRBJ1-1, with D possibly matching TRBD1 (5 bases). The CDR3 totals 15 residues. The germline V gene encodes CDR1 LNHNV and CDR2 YYDKDF (reference sequence). V shed 0 bases and J shed 5 bases, with 13 bases lying between them. Here the CDR3 DNA reads TGTGCCACCAGCAGAGATCGGGGGTCAGGGACTGAAGCTTTCTTT. Translated: CATSRDRGSGTEAFF.

This clonotype was detected a few times. This chain links TRBV7-2 with TRBJ2-7; the D gene is possibly TRBD1 (7 bases). This CDR3 is 14 amino acids long. V dropped 2 bases and J dropped 6 bases, with 14 bases sitting between them. Germline V CDR1 and CDR2: SGHTA, FQGNSA. Here the CDR3 DNA reads TGTGCCAGCAGCTTAATCTCAGGGGGGTCCGAGCAGTACTTC. This gives the protein CASSLISGGSEQYF.

This clonotype turned up a few times. The genes are TRBV25-1 and TRBJ2-7; D is undetermined. Trimming removed 5 bases from V and 4 bases from J, with 6 bases in between. Germline V gene data show CDR1 as MGHDK and CDR2 as SYGVNS. The CDR3 spans 11 residues. The DNA of the CDR3 is TGTGCCAGCAGTCCAAAATACGAGCAGTACTTC. Translation gives CASSPKYEQYF.

This clonotype turned up a few times. This rearrangement joins TRBV7-2 to TRBJ2-7; D ambiguous. Germline V lookup: CDR1 SGHTA, CDR2 FQGNSA. The ends were cut back, 2 bases at V and 3 bases at J, with 5 bases in the middle. This CDR3 has 12 residues. The CDR3 sequence is CASSLKIYEQYF. CDR3 in DNA: TGTGCCAGCAGCTTAAAAATCTACGAGCAGTACTTC.

This clonotype was recorded a few times. The chain links TRBV30 to TRBJ2-3; D may be TRBD1 (6 bases). Germline CDR1 reads GTSNPN; CDR2 reads SVGIG (reference sequence). Trimming took off 3 bases at V and 0 bases at J, with 16 bases between the two ends. CDR3 length equals 16 residues. DNA for the CDR3: TGTGCCTGGAGGAAAGATCAGGGGCCTAGCACAGATACGCAGTATTTT. Translating gives CAWRKDQGPSTDTQYF.

This clonotype occurred a few times. The chain uses TRBV12-3 or TRBV12-4 and TRBJ2-1, with D possibly called TRBD1 or TRBD2 (5 bases each). V shed 5 bases and J shed 1 base, with 21 bases lying between them. CDR3 length equals 18 residues. The CDR3 DNA is TGTGCCAGCAGTCTAGAGGGGCAGGGTTTGGGGTCCTACAATGAGCAGTTCTTC. Protein product: CASSLEGQGLGSYNEQFF.

This clonotype was seen a handful of times. J is TRBJ1-5 and V is TRBV4-1; D is unclear. This CDR3 contains 15 residues. CDR1 is MGHRA, CDR2 YSYEKL, per germline. V lost 6 bases and J lost 2, with 14 bases in between. The DNA for the CDR3 is TGCGCCAGCAGTATCGTGGCTGGGGGCAATCAGCCCCAGCATTTT. Amino acids: CASSIVAGGNQPQHF.

The chain recombines TRBV4-1 with TRBJ2-5, with TRBD2 identical over 7 bases. Germline loops: CDR1 MGHRA, CDR2 YSYEKL. The CDR3 covers 15 residues. Trimming at V came to 3 bases and at J to 2 bases, leaving 6 bases not matched to a gene. The CDR3 loop reads CASSQGGGGQETQYF. CDR3 sequence (DNA): TGCGCCAGCAGCCAGGGCGGCGGGGGACAAGAGACCCAGTACTTC.

This chain joins TRBV7-8 and TRBJ1-1, with D possibly matching TRBD1 (6 bases). CDR1 is SGHVS, CDR2 FQNEAQ, per germline. Between the trimmed V and J ends, which lost 5 bases and 5 bases, there was a span of 12 bases. The CDR3 totals 13 residues. CDR3: CASSGIRGTEAFF. The DNA of the CDR3 is TGTGCCAGCAGCGGAATCAGGGGAACTGAAGCTTTCTTT.